The next 24 T cell receptor beta chains were all read from a single sample in a study of shared clonotypes between healthy human individuals. The assay was immunoSEQ multiplex PCR, and TCRdb's table has in-frame clones only and misses some. The table records 1,500,000 or so clones, less than 99% of them present only once. Sequencing was carried out using naive CD4+ T cells sorted from blood. Described subset: CD45RA+ positively selected. These receptors were taken from a man younger than 45 in good health.

V gene TRBV5-5 combines with J gene TRBJ1-5, with D tentatively TRBD1 (5 bases). The CDR3 runs to 15 residues. The germline V and J ends were trimmed by 4 bases and 4 bases, with 15 bases remaining between them. Per germline, CDR1 SGHKS and CDR2 YYEKEE (reference sequence). The CDR3 reads CASSPLDSGNQPQHF. The CDR3 DNA follows: TGTGCCAGCAGCCCCCTTGACAGCGGGAATCAGCCCCAGCATTTT.

The chain recombines TRBV9 with TRBJ2-7; 10 nucleotides align to TRBD2. CDR3 length: 16 amino acids. Germline CDR1 reads SGDLS; CDR2 reads YYNGEE. V shed 3 bases and J 7 bases; nucleotides not matched to a gene: 13. The CDR3 reads CASSAQPGTSVPEQYF. The DNA of the CDR3 is TGTGCCAGCAGCGCCCAACCCGGGACTAGCGTCCCAGAGCAGTACTTC.

The chain employs TRBV18 and TRBJ2-7; D remains unclear. V was cut by 3 bases and J by 1 base, with 13 bases left in between. In germline, CDR1 is KGHSH, CDR2 LQKENI. This CDR3 contains 15 residues. CDR3 DNA: TGTGCCAGCTCACCTGGGCAGGTGAGATCCTACGAGCAGTACTTC. It yields the protein CASSPGQVRSYEQYF.

The V and J genes are TRBV30 and TRBJ1-2; D is unclear. Trimming pared 3 bases from V and 3 bases from J, leaving 8 bases between. Germline V gene data show CDR1 as GTSNPN and CDR2 as SVGIG (reference sequence). The CDR3 is 12 residues long. Here the CDR3 reads CAWRSTYYGYTF. The DNA of the CDR3 is TGTGCCTGGAGATCGACTTACTATGGCTACACCTTC.

The chain has TRBV5-1 and TRBJ2-1, with 13 bases aligning to TRBD2. The length of the CDR3 is 17 residues. Germline V gene lookup returns CDR1 SGHRS and CDR2 YFSETQ. Trimming cost V 2 bases and J 7 bases; bases outside gene matches: 9. This chain's CDR3 is CASSLSPGGLAGNEQFF. Here the CDR3 DNA reads TGCGCCAGCAGCTTAAGTCCGGGGGGACTAGCGGGAAATGAGCAGTTCTTC.

J is TRBJ2-7 and V is TRBV19, with 11 bases matching TRBD2. CDR3 size: 17 residues. Per germline, CDR1 LNHDA and CDR2 SQIVND (reference sequence). The junction had 10 bases not matched to a gene; V was cut back by 4 bases and J by 2 bases. CDR3 DNA: TGTGCCAGTAGTAGGGGACTAGCGGAATTACCTCCCTACGAGCAGTACTTC. Amino acids: CASSRGLAELPPYEQYF.

V usage is TRBV15 and J usage is TRBJ2-2; 9 bases are shared with TRBD1. The CDR3 extends over 16 amino acids. Losses at the gene ends were 7 bases for V and 0 bases for J; bases not matched to a gene: 6. CDR1 is LNHNV, CDR2 YYDKDF, per germline (reference sequence). CDR3 protein: CATTWDRAPNTGELFF. DNA of the CDR3: TGTGCCACCACCTGGGACAGGGCGCCGAACACCGGGGAGCTGTTTTTT.

The V and J genes are TRBV29-1 and TRBJ2-3; tentative D call: TRBD2 (5 bases). Germline values: CDR1 SQVTM, CDR2 ANQGSEA. The CDR3 has 14 residues. V gave up 7 bases and J gave up 2 bases, with 16 bases separating them. This CDR3 is CSDTRSGSTDTQYF. CDR3 nucleotide sequence: TGCAGCGATACTAGGTCTGGTTCCACAGATACGCAGTATTTT.

V usage is TRBV11-1 and J usage is TRBJ1-5; the D is unclear. The germline V gene encodes CDR1 SGHAT and CDR2 FQDESV (reference sequence). Trimming stripped 5 bases from V and 4 bases from J, with 9 bases between. This CDR3 is built from 13 residues. The CDR3: CASSVDRNQPQHF. The CDR3 DNA sequence: TGTGCCAGCAGCGTCGACCGAAATCAGCCCCAGCATTTT.

The rearrangement joins TRBV6-5 to TRBJ2-7; D unresolved. Germline V lookup: CDR1 MNHEY, CDR2 SVGAGI. The CDR3 is 15 amino acids. Trimming cost V 7 bases and J 5 bases, with 21 bases left between them. The CDR3 sequence: CASKITGVLGNEQYF. CDR3 in DNA: TGTGCCAGCAAGATAACCGGCGTCTTAGGTAACGAGCAGTACTTC.

The genes are TRBV18 and TRBJ1-4, with TRBD1 matching over 9 bases. The germline CDR1 and CDR2 sequences are KGHSH and LQKENI. The CDR3 spans 15 residues. Germline trimming cut 3 bases from V and 8 bases from J; bases unmatched to any gene: 7. The CDR3 is CASSPPTGGREKLFF. In nucleotides, the CDR3 is TGTGCCAGCTCACCTCCTACAGGGGGCCGGGAAAAACTGTTTTTT. The full variable domain, in which reference TRBV18 and TRBJ1-4 provide the parts outside the CDR3, is NAGVMQNPRHLVRRRGQEARLRCSPMKGHSHVYWYRQLPEEGLKFMVYLQKENIIDESGMPKERFSAEFPKEGPSILRIQQVVRGDSAAYFCASSPPTGGREKLFFGSGTQLSVL.

The chain employs TRBV18 and TRBJ2-1, with 11 bases matching TRBD2. This CDR3 is 17 amino acids long. Per germline, CDR1 KGHSH and CDR2 LQKENI. V lost 1 base to trimming and J lost 1 base; unmatched junction nucleotides: 3. CDR3 protein: CASSPLAGGTSYNEQFF. In DNA form, the CDR3 reads TGTGCCAGCTCACCACTAGCGGGAGGGACTTCCTACAATGAGCAGTTCTTC.

V gene TRBV9 combines with J gene TRBJ2-5, with 10 bases fitting TRBD2. CDR1 is SGDLS and CDR2 is YYNGEE in the germline V gene. The trim removed 1 base at V and 3 bases at J, leaving 6 bases unmatched. The CDR3 sequence is 16 residues long. The CDR3 reads CASSVNPSGRKETQYF. Written as DNA, the CDR3 is TGTGCCAGCAGCGTAAACCCTAGCGGGAGAAAAGAGACCCAGTACTTC.

This sequence joins TRBV7-6 and TRBJ2-1, with 9 bases aligning to TRBD1. V lost 5 bases, J lost 1 base, and 3 bases stayed unmatched. From germline, CDR1 is SGHVS and CDR2 FNYEAQ. This CDR3 is built from 15 residues. DNA for the CDR3: TGTGCCAGCAGCCCGGGACAGGGATCCTACAATGAGCAGTTCTTC. Its protein is CASSPGQGSYNEQFF.

This rearrangement joins TRBV30 to TRBJ1-4; D is possibly TRBD1 (5 bases). The germline V and J ends were trimmed by 3 bases and 8 bases, with 16 bases remaining between them. The germline gives CDR1 GTSNPN, CDR2 SVGIG (reference sequence). The CDR3 is 14 residues long. The DNA for the CDR3 is TGTGCCTGGAGCGCGAAATGGGGGGGAGAAAAACTGTTTTTT. Translation gives CAWSAKWGGEKLFF.

The gene calls are TRBV5-1 and TRBJ2-7; D may be TRBD1 or TRBD2 (5 bases each). Trimming cost V 5 bases and J 7 bases, with 19 bases left between them. Germline CDR1 reads SGHRS; CDR2 reads YFSETQ. This CDR3 is 14 amino acids long. CDR3 bases: TGCGCCAGCAGTAGGTTGGGGACGGCGTGGGAGCAGTACTTC. It yields the protein CASSRLGTAWEQYF.

The V gene is TRBV5-1, the J gene TRBJ1-1; the D gene is possibly TRBD1 (5 bases). Germline values: CDR1 SGHRS, CDR2 YFSETQ. This CDR3 comprises 15 residues. V was clipped by 0 bases and J by 1 base, with 10 bases between them. CDR3 residues: CASSLVGTSNTEAFF. CDR3 in DNA: TGCGCCAGCAGCTTGGTGGGGACCTCGAACACTGAAGCTTTCTTT.

The rearrangement links TRBV27 to TRBJ2-1; 10 bases line up with TRBD2. CDR3 size: 16 residues. Germline V gene sequence: CDR1 MNHEY, CDR2 SMNVEV (reference sequence). V was clipped by 6 bases and J by 8 bases; unmatched bases: 13. CDR3 DNA sequence: TGTGCCAGCAGCCCCCGACGGACTAGCGGTCCCGATGAGCAGTTCTTC. It translates to CASSPRRTSGPDEQFF.

The chain employs TRBV28 and TRBJ1-3; weak D call: TRBD1 (5 bases). Germline-derived CDR1 and CDR2 are MDHEN and SYDVKM. Trimming cost V 6 bases and J 0 bases, with 12 bases left between them. The CDR3 consists of 15 residues. Here the CDR3 reads CASSWGLFSGNTIYF. The CDR3 region has the DNA TGTGCCAGCAGCTGGGGACTCTTCTCTGGAAACACCATATATTTT.

The chain uses TRBV11-2 and TRBJ2-7; perhaps TRBD1 as D (6 bases). V dropped 5 bases and J dropped 4 bases, with 18 bases sitting between them. The CDR3 has 15 amino acids. In germline, CDR1 is SGHAT, CDR2 FQNNGV. The CDR3 loop reads CASSPLGRGQYEQYF. The CDR3 DNA reads as TGTGCCAGCAGCCCCCTCGGCAGGGGTCAGTACGAGCAGTACTTC.

The chain carries TRBV18 and TRBJ2-7; TRBD1 matches at 7 bases. CDR3 length: 15 residues. The germline V gene has CDR1 KGHSH and CDR2 LQKENI. The V and J ends lost 3 bases and 1 base, in that order; junction bases with no gene match: 6. The CDR3 reads CASSPTGTASYEQYF. CDR3 nucleotide sequence: TGTGCCAGCTCACCTACCGGGACAGCTTCCTACGAGCAGTACTTC.

This clone came up once. The chain employs TRBV30 and TRBJ2-3; no clear D gene. The CDR3 covers 13 residues. The germline CDR1 and CDR2 sequences are GTSNPN and SVGIG (reference sequence). V was clipped by 2 bases and J by 2 bases, with 8 bases between them. In DNA, the CDR3 is TGTGCCTGGAGTCCCGTCGACACAGATACGCAGTATTTT. Its translation: CAWSPVDTDTQYF.

The gene calls are TRBV28 and TRBJ2-7, with 7 positions matching TRBD2. The CDR3 is 11 amino acids. The J segment lost 10 bases and the V segment lost 5 bases, leaving 5 bases of the junction unmatched. Germline assignment: CDR1 MDHEN and CDR2 SYDVKM. The CDR3: CASSLPGLQYF. Here the CDR3 DNA reads TGTGCCAGCAGTCTCCCGGGACTACAGTACTTC.

This chain joins TRBV7-6 and TRBJ2-5; D gene ambiguous. CDR3 length equals 16 residues. V dropped 3 bases and J dropped 2 bases, with 16 bases sitting between them. Germline V gene lookup returns CDR1 SGHVS and CDR2 FNYEAQ. This CDR3 is CASSLGRVSRQETQYF. The CDR3, as DNA: TGTGCCAGCAGCTTGGGTAGGGTCTCGCGACAAGAGACCCAGTACTTC.